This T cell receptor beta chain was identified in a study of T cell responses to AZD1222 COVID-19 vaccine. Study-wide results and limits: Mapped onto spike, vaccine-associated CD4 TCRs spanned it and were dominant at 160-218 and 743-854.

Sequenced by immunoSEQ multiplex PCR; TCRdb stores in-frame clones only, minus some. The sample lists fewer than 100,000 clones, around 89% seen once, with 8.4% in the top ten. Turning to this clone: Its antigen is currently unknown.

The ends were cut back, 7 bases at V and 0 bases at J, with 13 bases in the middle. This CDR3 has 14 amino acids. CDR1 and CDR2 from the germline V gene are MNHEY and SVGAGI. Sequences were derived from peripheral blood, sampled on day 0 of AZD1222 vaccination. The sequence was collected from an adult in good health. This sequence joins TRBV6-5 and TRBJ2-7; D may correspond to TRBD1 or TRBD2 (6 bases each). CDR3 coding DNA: TGTGCCAGCATTGTGGGGGGCGACTCCTACGAGCAGTACTTC. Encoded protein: CASIVGGDSYEQYF.